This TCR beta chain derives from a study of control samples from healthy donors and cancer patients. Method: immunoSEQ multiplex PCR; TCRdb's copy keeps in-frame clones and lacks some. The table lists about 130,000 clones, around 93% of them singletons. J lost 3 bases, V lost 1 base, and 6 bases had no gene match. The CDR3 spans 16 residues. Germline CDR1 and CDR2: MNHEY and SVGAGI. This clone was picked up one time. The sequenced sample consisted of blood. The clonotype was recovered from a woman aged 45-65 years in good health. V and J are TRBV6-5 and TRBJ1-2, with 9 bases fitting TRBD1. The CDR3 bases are TGTGCCAGCAGTTACTACCGGACAGGGGACGACTATGGCTACACCTTC. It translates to CASSYYRTGDDYGYTF.